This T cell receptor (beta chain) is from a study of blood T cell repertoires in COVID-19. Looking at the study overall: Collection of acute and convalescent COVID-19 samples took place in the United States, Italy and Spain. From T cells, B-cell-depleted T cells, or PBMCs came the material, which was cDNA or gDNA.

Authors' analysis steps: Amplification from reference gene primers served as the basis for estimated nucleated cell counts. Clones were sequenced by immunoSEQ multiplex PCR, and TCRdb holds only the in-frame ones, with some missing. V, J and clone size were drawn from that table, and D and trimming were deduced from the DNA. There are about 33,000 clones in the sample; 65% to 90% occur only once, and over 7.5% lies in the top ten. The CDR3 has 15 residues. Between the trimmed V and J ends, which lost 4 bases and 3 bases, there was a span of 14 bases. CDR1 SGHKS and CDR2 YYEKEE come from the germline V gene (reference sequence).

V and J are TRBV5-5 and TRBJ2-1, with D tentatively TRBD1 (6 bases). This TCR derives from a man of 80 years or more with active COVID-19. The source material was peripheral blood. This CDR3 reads CASSAGGQSYNEQFF. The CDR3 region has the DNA TGTGCCAGCAGCGCGGGCGGACAGAGCTACAATGAGCAGTTCTTC.